This paragraph reports one T cell receptor beta chain. No antigen is known for it. Base qualities are not recorded, but no much larger clone differs from it by a single base. This entry belongs to a study of T cell changes during pregnancy in multiple sclerosis (dated by TCRdb to the late 2010s). Some background on the complete study: In women with multiple sclerosis, the researchers looked at how the T cell repertoire shifted as pregnancy progressed.

The CDR3 runs 14 amino acids, cysteine and phenylalanine included. Here the CDR3 DNA is all that survives: 42 bases in frame from base 1. At the junction V is shortened by 6 bases and J by 3 bases, with 14 bases in between. The germline V gene supplies CDR1 MGHDK and CDR2 SYGVNS. Libraries were constructed by the immunoSEQ multiplex PCR assay. This is the immuneACCESS table as TCRdb keeps it, with only in-frame sequences that have V and J called. A part of the clones is gone; compared with another copy, unresolved V genes explain less than half, and the rest is unexplained. A total of under 65,000 clones appear in this sample, 94% of them only once. The top ten clones comprise 2% to 3% of the sample.

The sequence derives from a female donor with multiple sclerosis, enrolled in a pregnancy study. The chain was built from TRBV25-1 and TRBJ1-2; a tentative D match to TRBD1 spans 6 bases. Here the sequenced sample was CD8+ T cells from peripheral blood mononuclear cells, taken after pregnancy. The DNA sequence is as follows: TGTGCCAGCAGACCCTCGACAGGAGACTATGGCTACACCTTC. Its coded protein is CASRPSTGDYGYTF.